This TCR beta chain is from a study of patients and donors after allogeneic stem cell transplantation. This clonotype was seen just once. From the RT-PCR reads, TCRdb called clonotypes with MiXCR, one entry per CDR3 protein. The sample lists about a million distinct CDR3 sequences; more than 15% were seen once. The receptor was isolated from a human donor who was either an allogeneic HSCT recipient or a stem cell or donor lymphocyte infusion donor (not recorded which). It is not recorded whose cells these are; they may come from a transplant donor. The sequenced material came from blood, either unsorted or a sorted T cell fraction (not recorded which).

CDR3 DNA: TGTGCCAGCAGCTTAGACAGGGTAGTAGAGACCCAGTACTTC. As protein: CASSLDRVVETQYF. The gene calls are TRBV5-6 and TRBJ2-5, with TRBD1 matching over 7 bases. With V trimmed by 2 bases and J by 4 bases, 5 bases remained unmatched. The germline gives CDR1 SGHDT, CDR2 YYEEEE. The CDR3 has 14 amino acids. The variable domain in full, completed from reference TRBV5-6 and TRBJ2-5, reads DAGVTQSPTHLIKTRGQQVTLRCSPKSGHDTVSWYQQALGQGPQFIFQYYEEEERQRGNFPDRFSGHQFPNYSSELNVNALLLGDSALYLCASSLDRVVETQYFGPGTRLLVL.